This entry features one T cell receptor (beta chain) sequence. TCRdb's table, derived via immunoSEQ multiplex PCR, lists solely in-frame clones and lacks some. Seen here are roughly 100,000 clones, roughly 84% observed once, and the top ten hold 1.5% to 2.5%. Deletions cut 5 bases from V and 2 bases from J, with 21 bases between. Germline V CDR1 and CDR2: SGHTA, FQGNSA. The CDR3 is made up of 17 amino acids. The sample originates from a study of blood T cell repertoires in COVID-19. What was sequenced was peripheral blood. This TCR was sampled from a man aged 65 to 79 with active or convalescent COVID-19. This chain uses TRBV7-2 with TRBJ1-2, with D perhaps matching TRBD1 (5 bases). The DNA for the CDR3 is TGTGCCAGCAGCGAATTGACGACAGCCAGACTGAACTATGGCTACACCTTC. The encoded protein is CASSELTTARLNYGYTF.